This TCR beta chain is from a study of blood T cell repertoires in COVID-19. Study at large: Nucleic acid was either cDNA or gDNA, and it came from T cells, B-cell-depleted T cells, or PBMCs.

Authors' methods: Scientists estimated how many nucleated cells there were by amplifying reference gene primers. Some clones are missing from TCRdb's copy, which holds only in-frame ones; the method was immunoSEQ multiplex PCR. For V, J and clone size, that table is used; D and trimming come from the DNA. This table holds under 250,000 clones, roughly four fifths found once. CDR3 length: 13 amino acids. Between the trimmed V and J ends, which lost 7 bases and 5 bases, there was a span of 14 bases. Participants were placed into cohorts based on the clinical history they reported. Recovered participants had two consecutive negative NP/OP PCR tests, healthcare professional clearance, or symptom resolution.

The TCR originated in a woman aged 60-75 years who had recovered from COVID-19. Sequencing used PBMCs or T cells enriched from blood (not recorded which). The gene calls are TRBV12-3 or TRBV12-4 and TRBJ1-1; D not certain. The CDR3 DNA reads as TGTGCCAGCACCTCCCGGACTGGGACTGAAGCTTTCTTT. Its protein is CASTSRTGTEAFF.